Below are 5 T cell receptor beta chains sequenced from a single sample in a study of read filtering for tumor transcriptome and immune sequencing. Molecular barcoded adaptors covering alpha/delta and beta/gamma chains were used on approximately 400 ng RNA. TCRdb fed the reads into MiXCR, producing one record per CDR3 protein. In the table there are over 50,000 distinct CDR3 sequences, over 11% of which are singletons. Sequenced: a population of CD138-negative cells sorted from bone marrow. These receptors came from a donor aged 40 or older with multiple myeloma.

There are a few counts of this clonotype. Given a much more abundant clone one base away, this may be a read error. V is TRBV6-1 and J is TRBJ1-4; D uncertain. The CDR3 has 13 residues. The germline CDR1 and CDR2 sequences are MNHNS and SASEGT. CDR3 nucleotides: TGTGCCAGCAGTGAACAGTGGGCAGAAAGACTGTTTTTT. It specifies CASSEQWAERLFF.

This clonotype was counted ten times or more. The chain joins TRBV18 to TRBJ2-1; TRBD2 agrees at 12 bases. The CDR3 is 17 amino acids. The germline CDR1 and CDR2 sequences are KGHSH and LQKENI. With V trimmed by 2 bases and J by 7 bases, 9 bases remained unmatched. CDR3 in DNA: TGTGCCAGCTCACCAGAGTTAGGACTAGCGGGAAAGAATGAGCAGTTCTTC. This sequence encodes CASSPELGLAGKNEQFF.

This clonotype showed up many times. The J gene is TRBJ2-3, the V gene TRBV2; 8 bases fit TRBD1. The CDR3 is 15 amino acids. Germline values: CDR1 SNHLY, CDR2 FYNNEI. The V and J ends lost 3 bases and 4 bases, in that order; junction bases with no gene match: 6. The CDR3 spells CASSDRRGPADTQYF. CDR3 DNA sequence: TGTGCCAGCAGTGATCGCAGGGGGCCCGCAGATACGCAGTATTTT.

In its sample, this clonotype was seen many times. The chain has TRBV3-1 and TRBJ2-3, with 15 bases lining up with TRBD2. The CDR3 runs 17 residues. J was trimmed by 6 bases and V by 1 base; bases with no gene match: 5. The germline gives CDR1 LGHDT, CDR2 YNNKEL (reference sequence). The CDR3 DNA is TGTGCCAGCAGCCAAGGATGGACTAGCGGGAGGGAGGATACGCAGTATTTT. It codes for CASSQGWTSGREDTQYF.

This clonotype was seen many times. This sequence joins TRBV20-1 and TRBJ1-1, with D hard to call. CDR3 length: 13 residues. The V end lost 5 bases, the J end lost 11 bases, and 21 bases lay between the germline ends. Germline CDR1 reads DFQATT; CDR2 reads SNEGSKA (reference sequence). This CDR3 reads CSALLEEKVGAFF. CDR3 DNA sequence: TGCAGTGCTCTCCTTGAGGAGAAGGTCGGGGCTTTCTTT.